This note documents a single T cell receptor beta chain sequence. The CDR3 length is 15 residues. Deletions cut 6 bases from V and 2 bases from J, with 14 bases between. Germline CDR1 reads SNHLY; CDR2 reads FYNNEI. These data belong to a study of OX40 agonist ivuxolimab in advanced cancers. Study summary: Partial responses were recorded for three patients, including one with hepatocellular carcinoma and two with cutaneous melanoma.

The protocol was immunoSEQ multiplex PCR, while the TCRdb copy is restricted to in-frame clones and leaves out a portion. Here the sample spans tens of thousands of clones, about 83% being singletons. The rearrangement joins TRBV2 to TRBJ1-5, with D possibly matching TRBD1 (5 bases). This specimen consisted of CD4+ or CD8+ T cells sorted from blood, obtained in a trial of the OX40 agonist ivuxolimab. The sequence was collected from an adult with an advanced solid tumor such as melanoma, head and neck, liver or kidney cancer. The CDR3 loop is CASRDGGTGNQPQHF. The CDR3 coding sequence is TGTGCCAGCAGGGACGGGGGGACGGGCAATCAGCCCCAGCATTTT.